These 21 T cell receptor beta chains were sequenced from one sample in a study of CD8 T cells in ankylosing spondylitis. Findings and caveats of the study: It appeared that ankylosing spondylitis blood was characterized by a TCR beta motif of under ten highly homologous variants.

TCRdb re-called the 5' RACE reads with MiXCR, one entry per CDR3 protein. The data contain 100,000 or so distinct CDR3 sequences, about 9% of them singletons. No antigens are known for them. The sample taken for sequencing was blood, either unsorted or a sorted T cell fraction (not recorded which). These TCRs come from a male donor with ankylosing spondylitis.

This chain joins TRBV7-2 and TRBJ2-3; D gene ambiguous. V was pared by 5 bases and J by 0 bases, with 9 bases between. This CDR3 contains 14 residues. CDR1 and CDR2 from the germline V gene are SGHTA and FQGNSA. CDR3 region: CASSPTLSTDTQYF. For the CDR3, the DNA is TGTGCCAGCAGCCCCACCCTCAGCACAGATACGCAGTATTTT. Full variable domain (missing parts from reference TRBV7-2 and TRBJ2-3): GAGVSQSPSNKVTEKGKDVELRCDPISGHTALYWYRQSLGQGLEFLIYFQGNSAPDKSGLPSDRFSAERTGGSVSTLTIQRTQQEDSAVYLCASSPTLSTDTQYFGPGTRLTVL.

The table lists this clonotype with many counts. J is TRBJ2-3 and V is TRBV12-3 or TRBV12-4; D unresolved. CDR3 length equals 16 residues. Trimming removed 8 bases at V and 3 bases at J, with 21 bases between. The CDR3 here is CASSPRAPIGTDTQYF. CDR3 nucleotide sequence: TGTGCCAGCTCCCCCCGGGCCCCAATCGGAACAGATACGCAGTATTTT.

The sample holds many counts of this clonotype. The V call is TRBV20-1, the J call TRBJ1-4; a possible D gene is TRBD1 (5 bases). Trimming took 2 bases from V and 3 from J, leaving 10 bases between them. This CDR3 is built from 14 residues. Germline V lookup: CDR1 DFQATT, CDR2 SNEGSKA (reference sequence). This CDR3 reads CSARIKGPNEKLFF. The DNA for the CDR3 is TGCAGTGCTAGAATAAAGGGGCCTAATGAAAAACTGTTTTTT.

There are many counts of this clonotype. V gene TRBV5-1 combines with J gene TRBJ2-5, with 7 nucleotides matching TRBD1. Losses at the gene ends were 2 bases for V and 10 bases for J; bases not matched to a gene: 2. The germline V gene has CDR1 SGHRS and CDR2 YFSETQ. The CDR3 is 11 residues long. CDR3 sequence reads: CASSFTGVQYF. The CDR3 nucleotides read TGCGCCAGCAGCTTTACAGGGGTCCAGTACTTC.

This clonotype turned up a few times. The CDR3 DNA reads as TGTGCCAGCAGTTACCGGGGGACTGGGGCCAACGTCCTGACTTTC. Its protein is CASSYRGTGANVLTF. The genes are TRBV6-2 or TRBV6-3 and TRBJ2-6; maybe TRBD2 (6 bases). This CDR3 is 15 amino acids long. CDR1 MNHEY and CDR2 SVGEGT come from the germline V gene. Trimming removed 2 bases from V and 2 bases from J, with 7 bases in between.

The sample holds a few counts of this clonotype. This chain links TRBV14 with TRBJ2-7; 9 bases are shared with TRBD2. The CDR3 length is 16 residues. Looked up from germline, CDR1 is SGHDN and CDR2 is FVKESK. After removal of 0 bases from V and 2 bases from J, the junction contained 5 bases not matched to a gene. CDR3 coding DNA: TGTGCCAGCAGCCAAGATTTGCTAGCGGGGACCTACGAGCAGTACTTC. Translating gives CASSQDLLAGTYEQYF.

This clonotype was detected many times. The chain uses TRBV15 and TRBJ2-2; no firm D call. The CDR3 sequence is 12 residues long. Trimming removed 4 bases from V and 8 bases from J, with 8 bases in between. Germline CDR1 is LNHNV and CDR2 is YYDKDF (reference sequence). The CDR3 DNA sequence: TGTGCCACCAGCACCGAGCGTGGGGAGCTGTTTTTT. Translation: CATSTERGELFF.

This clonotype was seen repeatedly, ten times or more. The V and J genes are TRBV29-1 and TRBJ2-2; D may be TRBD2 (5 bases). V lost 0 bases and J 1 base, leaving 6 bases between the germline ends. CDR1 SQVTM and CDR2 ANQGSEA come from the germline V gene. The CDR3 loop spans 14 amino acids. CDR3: CSVEDRGNTGELFF. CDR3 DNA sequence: TGCAGCGTTGAAGATCGGGGGAACACCGGGGAGCTGTTTTTT.

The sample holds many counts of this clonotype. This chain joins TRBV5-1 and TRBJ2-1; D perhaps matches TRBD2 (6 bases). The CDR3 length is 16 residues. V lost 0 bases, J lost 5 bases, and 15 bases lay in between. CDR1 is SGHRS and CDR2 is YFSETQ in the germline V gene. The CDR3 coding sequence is TGCGCCAGCAGCTTGGGGGCTAGCGTTTGGAACAATGAGCAGTTCTTC. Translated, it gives CASSLGASVWNNEQFF.

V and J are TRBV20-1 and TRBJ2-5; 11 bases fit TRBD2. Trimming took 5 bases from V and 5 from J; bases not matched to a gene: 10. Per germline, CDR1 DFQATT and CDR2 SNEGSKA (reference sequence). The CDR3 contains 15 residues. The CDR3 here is CSALLAGERGETQYF. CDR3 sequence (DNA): TGCAGTGCTCTACTAGCGGGAGAACGGGGGGAGACCCAGTACTTC.

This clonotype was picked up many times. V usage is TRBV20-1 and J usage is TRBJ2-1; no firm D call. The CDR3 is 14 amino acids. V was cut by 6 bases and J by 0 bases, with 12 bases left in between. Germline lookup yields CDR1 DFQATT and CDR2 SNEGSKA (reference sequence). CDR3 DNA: TGCAGTGCCGGCTCCCCAAGCTCCTACAATGAGCAGTTCTTC. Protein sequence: CSAGSPSSYNEQFF.

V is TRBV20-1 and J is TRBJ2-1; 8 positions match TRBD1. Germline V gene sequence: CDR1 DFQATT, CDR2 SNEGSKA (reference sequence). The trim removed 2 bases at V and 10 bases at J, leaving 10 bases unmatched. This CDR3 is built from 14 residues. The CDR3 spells CSARPTGQGFEQFF. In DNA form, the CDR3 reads TGCAGTGCTAGACCCACCGGACAGGGTTTCGAGCAGTTCTTC.

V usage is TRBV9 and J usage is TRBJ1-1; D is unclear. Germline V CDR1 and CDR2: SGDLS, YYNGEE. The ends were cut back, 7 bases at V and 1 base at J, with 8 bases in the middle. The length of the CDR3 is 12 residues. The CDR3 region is CASSRQNTEAFF. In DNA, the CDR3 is TGTGCCAGCTCGAGGCAGAACACTGAAGCTTTCTTT.

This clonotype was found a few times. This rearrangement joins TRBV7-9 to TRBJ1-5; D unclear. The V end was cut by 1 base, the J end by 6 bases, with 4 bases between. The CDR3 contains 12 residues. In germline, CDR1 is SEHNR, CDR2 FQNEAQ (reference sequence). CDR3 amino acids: CASSLGLQPQHF. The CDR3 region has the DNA TGTGCCAGCAGCTTAGGACTTCAGCCCCAGCATTTT.

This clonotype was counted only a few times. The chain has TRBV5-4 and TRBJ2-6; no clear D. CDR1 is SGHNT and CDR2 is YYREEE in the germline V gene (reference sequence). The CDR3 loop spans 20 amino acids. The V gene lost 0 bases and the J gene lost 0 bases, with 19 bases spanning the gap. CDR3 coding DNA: TGTGCCAGCAGCTTGGCCTTACATATGGTTACCTACTCTGGGGCCAACGTCCTGACTTTC. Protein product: CASSLALHMVTYSGANVLTF.

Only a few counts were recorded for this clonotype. The CDR3 DNA is TGTGCCAGCAGTTTTGGGGGCACCGTCAATGAGCAGTTCTTC. Its translation: CASSFGGTVNEQFF. V and J are TRBV12-3 or TRBV12-4 and TRBJ2-1, with a weak D call TRBD1 (6 bases). Trimming shortened V by 3 bases and J by 6 bases, and 12 bases separated the two germline ends. This CDR3 has 14 amino acids.

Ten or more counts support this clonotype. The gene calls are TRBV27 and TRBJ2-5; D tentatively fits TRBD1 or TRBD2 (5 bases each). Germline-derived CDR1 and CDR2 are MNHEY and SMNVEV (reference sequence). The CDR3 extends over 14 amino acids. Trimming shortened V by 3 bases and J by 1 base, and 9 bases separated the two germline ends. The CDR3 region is CASSFGGFQETQYF. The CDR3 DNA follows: TGTGCCAGCAGTTTTGGGGGTTTCCAAGAGACCCAGTACTTC.

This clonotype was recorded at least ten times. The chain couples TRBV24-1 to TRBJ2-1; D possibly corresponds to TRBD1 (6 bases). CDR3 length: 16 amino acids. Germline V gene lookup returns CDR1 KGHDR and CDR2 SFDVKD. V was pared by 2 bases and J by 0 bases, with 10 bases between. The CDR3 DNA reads TGTGCCACCAGTGATTCGGGACATAGCTCCTACAATGAGCAGTTCTTC. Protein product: CATSDSGHSSYNEQFF.

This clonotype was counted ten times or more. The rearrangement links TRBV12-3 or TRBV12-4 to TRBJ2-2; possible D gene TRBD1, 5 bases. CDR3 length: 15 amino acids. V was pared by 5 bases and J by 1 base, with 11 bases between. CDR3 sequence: CASSPRTLNTGELFF. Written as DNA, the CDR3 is TGTGCCAGCAGTCCCCGGACACTGAACACCGGGGAGCTGTTTTTT.

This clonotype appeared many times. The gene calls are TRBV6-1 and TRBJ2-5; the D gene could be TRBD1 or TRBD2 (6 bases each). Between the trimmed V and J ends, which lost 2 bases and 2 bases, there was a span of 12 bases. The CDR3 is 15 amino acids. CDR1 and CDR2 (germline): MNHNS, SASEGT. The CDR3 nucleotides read TGTGCCAGCAGTGAATTTAGGAGGGGGCAAGAGACCCAGTACTTC. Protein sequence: CASSEFRRGQETQYF.

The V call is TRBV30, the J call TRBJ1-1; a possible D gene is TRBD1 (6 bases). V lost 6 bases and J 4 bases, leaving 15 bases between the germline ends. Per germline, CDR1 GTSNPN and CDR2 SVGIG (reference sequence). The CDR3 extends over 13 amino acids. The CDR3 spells CACWEGGSTEAFF. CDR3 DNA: TGTGCCTGCTGGGAAGGGGGGAGCACTGAAGCTTTCTTT.